This T cell receptor beta chain was identified during a study of blood T cell repertoires in COVID-19. Turning to the study itself: Sources were T cells, B-cell-depleted T cells, or PBMCs; the material itself was cDNA or gDNA.

This clone was observed a few times. Methods used by the authors: Amplification with reference gene primers provided the estimates of nucleated cell counts. TCRdb's table, derived via immunoSEQ multiplex PCR, lists solely in-frame clones and lacks some. V and J calls and clone size are those listed in that table; D and trimming were worked out from the DNA. The table has tens of thousands of clones, roughly 89% seen once; the top ten hold approximately 30%. Trimming at V came to 4 bases and at J to 5 bases, leaving 12 bases not matched to a gene. In germline, CDR1 is SGHRS, CDR2 YFSETQ. The CDR3 runs to 17 residues.

This receptor was obtained from a woman older than 75 with acute or convalescent COVID-19. The V gene is TRBV5-1, the J gene TRBJ2-5; 12 bases fit TRBD1. Sequencing input: peripheral blood. DNA of the CDR3: TGCGCCAGCAGCCCTGGGGGGACAGGGGGCTCATTTGAGACCCAGTACTTC. It translates to CASSPGGTGGSFETQYF.